The rows below give T cell receptor beta chains drawn from one sample of a study of immune evolution from preneoplasia to lung adenocarcinoma. TCRdb's copy holds only in-frame clones and misses some; the assay was immunoSEQ multiplex PCR. The sample includes some 9,800 clones, 88% of them seen just once. Input material: FFPE invasive lung adenocarcinoma tissue. The receptors originated from a person aged 65 to 85 with invasive lung adenocarcinoma. Some clones in this sample may be carry-over from other donors' samples. The CDR3 runs from the conserved cysteine through the conserved F or W. The D gene is left open where the match is weak. The size entry is marked missing in some rows and otherwise reads once, few, many or a size class.

d_call clone_size j_call v_call cdr3_aa cdr3_nt
TRBD1 once TRBJ1-4 TRBV18 CASSQSGTATNEKLFF TGTGCCAGCTCACAGTCCGGGACAGCAACTAATGAAAAACTGTTTTTT
TRBD1 . TRBJ2-7 TRBV7-6 CASSLAGQSYEQYF TGTGCCAGCAGCTTAGCGGGACAGAGCTACGAGCAGTACTTC
. . TRBJ1-1 TRBV5-6 CASSLLRGASDTEAFF TGTGCCAGCAGCTTGCTGAGGGGCGCCTCTGACACTGAAGCTTTCTTT
TRBD1 . TRBJ2-7 TRBV7-9 CASSLTLGTAYEQYF TGTGCCAGCAGCTTAACTCTTGGGACAGCCTACGAGCAGTACTTC
. . TRBJ2-1 TRBV7-2 CASSLEDLLPFF TGTGCCAGCAGCTTAGAAGACCTCCTTCCGTTCTTC
TRBD1 . TRBJ1-4 TRBV15 CATKKGTGYEKLFF TGTGCCACCAAGAAAGGGACAGGGTATGAAAAACTGTTTTTT
. . TRBJ1-2 TRBV5-1 CASSLPGTSDYYGYTF TGCGCCAGCAGCTTACCCGGGACATCGGATTACTATGGCTACACCTTC
. . TRBJ1-5 TRBV6-5 CASSATGTRSQPQHF TGTGCCAGCAGTGCAACCGGGACAAGATCCCAGCCCCAGCATTTT
TRBD1 . TRBJ1-3 TRBV19 CASSRGQGSGNTIYF TGTGCCAGTAGCCGAGGACAGGGCTCTGGAAACACCATATATTTT
. few TRBJ1-1 TRBV5-1 CASSLVFGSRTEAFF TGCGCCAGCAGCTTGGTTTTCGGGTCGCGGACTGAAGCTTTCTTT
. . TRBJ1-3 TRBV6-5 CASSYLARSGNTIYF TGTGCCAGCAGTTACCTGGCCCGCTCTGGAAACACCATATATTTT
. . TRBJ1-2 TRBV28 CASLNSAAYGYTF TGTGCCAGCCTTAACTCCGCGGCCTATGGCTACACCTTC
TRBD1 . TRBJ2-2 TRBV5-1 CASESAGTGTGELFF TGCGCCAGCGAATCCGCGGGGACAGGGACCGGGGAGCTGTTTTTT
. . TRBJ2-2 TRBV6-1 CASSGRSDTGELFF TGTGCCAGCAGCGGGAGATCGGACACCGGGGAGCTGTTTTTT
. . TRBJ1-3 TRBV7-9 CASSQSSGNTIYF TGTGCCAGTAGTCAGAGCTCTGGAAACACCATATATTTT
TRBD2 . TRBJ2-2 TRBV9 CASSGLADTGELFF TGTGCCAGCAGCGGACTAGCGGACACCGGGGAGCTGTTTTTT
. . TRBJ2-5 TRBV14 CASSQVQIRGGKTQYF TGTGCCAGCAGCCAAGTCCAAATCAGGGGTGGAAAGACCCAGTACTTC
. few TRBJ1-5 TRBV19 CASSIGVVQHF TGTGCCAGTAGTATAGGAGTGGTGCAGCATTTT
. . TRBJ1-2 TRBV5-1 CASSASGPQNGYTF TGCGCCAGCAGCGCCTCGGGACCGCAAAATGGCTACACCTTC
. . TRBJ2-1 TRBV28 CASSSLGSYNEQFF TGTGCCAGCAGTTCTCTGGGCTCCTACAATGAGCAGTTCTTC
TRBD1 few TRBJ1-2 TRBV7-6 CASSLEETGATGYTF TGTGCCAGCAGCTTAGAGGAGACAGGGGCGACTGGCTACACCTTC
. few TRBJ2-7 TRBV19 CASSIAAGGVLEQYF TGTGCCAGTAGTATAGCGGCAGGCGGGGTCCTCGAGCAGTACTTC
TRBD1 . TRBJ2-1 TRBV6-1 CASSFEDRVGNEQFF TGTGCCAGCAGTTTCGAGGACAGGGTAGGCAATGAGCAGTTCTTC
TRBD1 . TRBJ2-7 TRBV27 CASATWDRGYEQYF TGTGCCAGCGCGACCTGGGACAGGGGTTACGAGCAGTACTTC
. . TRBJ1-2 TRBV11-1 CASSTDSYGYTF TGTGCCAGCAGCACGGACAGCTATGGCTACACCTTC
. . TRBJ1-1 TRBV4-1 CASSRNLNTEAFF TGCGCCAGCAGCCGGAATTTGAACACTGAAGCTTTCTTT
. . TRBJ1-2 TRBV29-1 CSVAGSNYGYTF TGCAGCGTTGCGGGGAGCAACTATGGCTACACCTTC
. once TRBJ1-2 TRBV4-2 CASSPLKDYGYTF TGTGCCAGCAGCCCTCTGAAGGACTATGGCTACACCTTC
TRBD1 . TRBJ1-2 TRBV19 CASREYGTGGNYGYTF TGTGCCAGTAGAGAGTATGGGACAGGGGGCAACTATGGCTACACCTTC
. few TRBJ1-1 TRBV28 CASTWATEAFF TGTGCCAGCACCTGGGCCACTGAAGCTTTCTTT
. . TRBJ1-1 TRBV28 CASSFHQREAFF TGTGCCAGCAGTTTCCACCAACGGGAAGCTTTCTTT
TRBD2 . TRBJ2-3 TRBV28 CASSFPTSGRARARDTQYF TGTGCCAGCAGTTTTCCCACTAGCGGGAGGGCCCGGGCTAGAGATACGCAGTATTTT
. . TRBJ2-3 TRBV10-3 CAISESVWGAQYF TGTGCCATCAGTGAGTCGGTCTGGGGAGCGCAGTATTTT
TRBD1 . TRBJ2-7 TRBV11-3 CASSRDRAEGQYF TGTGCCAGCAGCCGCGACAGGGCCGAGGGGCAGTACTTC
. . TRBJ2-7 TRBV5-1 CASSLDGPSYEQYF TGCGCCAGCAGCTTGGACGGGCCCTCCTACGAGCAGTACTTC
. . TRBJ2-2 TRBV2 CATWEDTGELFF TGTGCCACATGGGAGGACACCGGGGAGCTGTTTTTT
TRBD1 . TRBJ1-2 TRBV18 CASSPQGQGSYGYTF TGTGCCAGCTCACCACAAGGACAGGGATCCTACGGCTACACCTTC
TRBD1 . TRBJ1-2 TRBV6-1 CASSPGTGNYGYTF TGTGCCAGCAGCCCCGGGACAGGGAACTATGGCTACACCTTC
. . TRBJ2-3 TRBV27 CASSLDGTDTQYF TGTGCCAGCAGTTTGGACGGCACAGATACGCAGTATTTT
. . TRBJ1-1 TRBV6-5 CASSSTLGVAFF TGTGCCAGCAGTTCCACCTTGGGGGTAGCTTTCTTT